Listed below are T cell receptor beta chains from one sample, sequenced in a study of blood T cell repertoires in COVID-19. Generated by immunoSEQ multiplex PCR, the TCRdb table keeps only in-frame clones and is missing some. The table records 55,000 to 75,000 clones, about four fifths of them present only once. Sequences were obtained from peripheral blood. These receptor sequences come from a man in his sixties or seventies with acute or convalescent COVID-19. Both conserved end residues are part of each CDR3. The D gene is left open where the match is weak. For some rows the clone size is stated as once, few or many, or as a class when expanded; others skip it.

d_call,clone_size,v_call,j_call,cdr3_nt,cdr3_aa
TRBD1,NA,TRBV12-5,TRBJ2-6,TGTGCTAGTGGTTTGGGGACAGGAGGCTCCGGGGCCAACGTCCTGACTTTC,CASGLGTGGSGANVLTF
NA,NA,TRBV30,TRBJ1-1,TGTGCCTGGAACTTTGGGGGGGACACTGAAGCTTTCTTT,CAWNFGGDTEAFF
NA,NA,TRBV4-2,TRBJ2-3,TGTGCCAGCAGCCAAGTTGGCCGGGGCACAGATACGCAGTATTTT,CASSQVGRGTDTQYF
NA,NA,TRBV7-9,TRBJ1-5,TGTGCCAGCAGCCCAGGGGATCAGCCCCAGCATTTT,CASSPGDQPQHF
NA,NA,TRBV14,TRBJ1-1,TGTGCCAGCAGCCAAGGATCCGGCCGGGACACTGAAGCTTTCTTT,CASSQGSGRDTEAFF
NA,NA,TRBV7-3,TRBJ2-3,TGTGCCAGCAGCTTTGGCAGTTACACAGATACGCAGTATTTT,CASSFGSYTDTQYF
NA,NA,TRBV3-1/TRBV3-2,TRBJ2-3,TGTGCCAGCAGCCTCCAGGCAGGGGGACTTAGCACAGATACGCAGTATTTT,CASSLQAGGLSTDTQYF
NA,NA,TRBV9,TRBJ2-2,TGTGCCAGCAGCGTAGGCCTACAACAGGGTGCCGGGGAGCTGTTTTTT,CASSVGLQQGAGELFF
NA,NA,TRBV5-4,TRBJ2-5,TGTGCCAGCAGCCCCGGGACTGAGCAAGAGACCCAGTACTTC,CASSPGTEQETQYF
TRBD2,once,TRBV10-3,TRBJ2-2,TGTGCCATCTCCATGGAGGGGAGGGCCGGGGAGCTGTTTTTT,CAISMEGRAGELFF
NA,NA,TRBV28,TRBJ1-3,TGTGCCAGCAAAGGCAGGGCTCCTGGAAACACCATATATTTT,CASKGRAPGNTIYF
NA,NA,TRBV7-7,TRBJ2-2,TGTGCCAGCAGCTCTTCCTTCACCGGGGAGCTGTTTTTT,CASSSSFTGELFF
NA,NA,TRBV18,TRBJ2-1,TGTGCCAGCTCACGATACCTACCGGGGGACTCCTACAATGAGCAGTTCTTC,CASSRYLPGDSYNEQFF
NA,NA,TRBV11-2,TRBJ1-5,TGTGCCAGCAGCTTAGGTCTCAGGGATCAGCCCCAGCATTTT,CASSLGLRDQPQHF
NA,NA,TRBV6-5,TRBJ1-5,TGTGCCAGCAGTCCCCAGGTGGGCAATCAGCCCCAGCATTTT,CASSPQVGNQPQHF
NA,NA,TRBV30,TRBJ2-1,TGTGGGGGCGCCCGCTCCTACAATGAGCAGTTCTTC,CGGARSYNEQFF
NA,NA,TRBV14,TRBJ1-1,TGTGCCAGCAGCTTTAGACCCCAGGTGAAAACTGAAGCTTTCTTT,CASSFRPQVKTEAFF
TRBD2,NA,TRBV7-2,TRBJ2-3,TGTGCCAGCAGCCACGGGGCGGGACTAGGGGGAGATACGCAGTATTTT,CASSHGAGLGGDTQYF
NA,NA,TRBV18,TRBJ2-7,TGTGCCAGCTCACCATTACGGTCGGGCTCCTACGAGCAGTACTTC,CASSPLRSGSYEQYF
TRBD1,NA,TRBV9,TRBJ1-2,TGTGCCAGCAGCGTAAGCGACAGGGACTATGGCTACACCTTC,CASSVSDRDYGYTF
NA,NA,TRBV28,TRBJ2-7,TGTGCCAGCAGTTTGCTGGAGAAATACGAGCAGTACTTC,CASSLLEKYEQYF
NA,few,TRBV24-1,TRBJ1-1,TGTGCCACCAGTGACTCCCCCGGGACAGAAGCTTTCTTT,CATSDSPGTEAFF
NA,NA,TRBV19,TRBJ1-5,TGTGCCAGTAGTAGGACAGCTACAACTCCTAGCAATCAGCCCCAGCATTTT,CASSRTATTPSNQPQHF
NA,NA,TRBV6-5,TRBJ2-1,TGTGCCAGCAGTTACGACAGCAGCTCCTACAATGAGCAGTTCTTC,CASSYDSSSYNEQFF
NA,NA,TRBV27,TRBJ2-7,TGTGCCAGCAGTTTATTACAGGATACCTACGAGCAGTACTTC,CASSLLQDTYEQYF
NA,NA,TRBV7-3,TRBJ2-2,TGTGCCAGCAGCTTAAGAGGCGATGTGAACACCGGGGAGCTGTTTTTT,CASSLRGDVNTGELFF
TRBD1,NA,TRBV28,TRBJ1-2,TGTGCCAGCAGGTTGACAGGGACCGACTATGGCTACACCTTC,CASRLTGTDYGYTF